One T cell receptor (beta chain) is described in this entry. The antigen is unknown. The data derive from a study of shared clonotypes between healthy human individuals. Findings and limits, study-wide: When compared with the clonotypes that were shared by all four sorted-subset donors, the non-shared clonotypes turned out to have lower generation probabilities. Compared with memory subsets, naive subsets generally had larger estimated richness.

Germline V CDR1 and CDR2: GTSNPN, SVGIG (reference sequence). Trimming pared 1 base from V and 1 base from J, leaving 4 bases between. The CDR3 totals 12 residues. Sequenced by immunoSEQ multiplex PCR; TCRdb stores in-frame clones only, minus some. Of 600,000 to 700,000 clones in the sample, approximately 73% are singletons; the top ten hold around 1.8%. CD45RA-negative memory and CD45RA+ naive subsets were split from the CD4+ cells. The sample comprised memory CD4+ T cells sorted from blood. Stated subset: CD45RA-negative fraction. The V and J genes are TRBV30 and TRBJ2-5; D unclear. The sequence came from a woman in her twenties or thirties in good health. CDR3 residues: CAWSGVQETQYF. CDR3 nucleotides: TGTGCCTGGAGTGGTGTCCAAGAGACCCAGTACTTC. Together with reference TRBV30 and TRBJ2-5, the CDR3 gives the full variable domain: SQTIHQWPATLVQPVGSPLSLECTVEGTSNPNLYWYRQAAGRGLQLLFYSVGIGQISSEVPQNLSASRPQDRQFILSSKKLLLSDSGFYLCAWSGVQETQYFGPGTRLLVL.